A single sample is the source of the 5 T cell receptor beta chains below, sequenced in a study of cytomegalovirus exposure and HLA in healthy donors. Researchers ran the PCR with 60 Vbeta and 13 Jbeta primers. Profiling relied on immunoSEQ multiplex PCR, and the TCRdb table lists in-frame clones only, not all of them. The sample shows 150,000 to 200,000 clones, around 68% of them seen only once. The sample comprised PBMCs. The receptor source for this set is a man aged 35 to 55 in good health and CMV-seronegative.

In DNA form, the CDR3 reads TGTGCCAGCAGTTCGACAGGGGATGGCTACACCTTC. This translates into CASSSTGDGYTF. V is TRBV6-5 and J is TRBJ1-2, with TRBD1 matching over 8 bases. Germline CDR1 is MNHEY and CDR2 is SVGAGI. The CDR3 has 12 amino acids. The V and J ends lost 4 bases and 6 bases, in that order; junction bases with no gene match: 1.

V is TRBV28 and J is TRBJ2-1, with D uncertain. The V gene's germline CDR1 is MDHEN and CDR2 SYDVKM. V lost 3 bases to trimming and J lost 3 bases, with 6 bases between them. CDR3 length: 13 amino acids. Written as DNA, the CDR3 is TGTGCCAGCAGTTTCGACTTCTACAATGAGCAGTTCTTC. It encodes CASSFDFYNEQFF.

The chain employs TRBV6-4 and TRBJ1-2; D perhaps matches TRBD1 (6 bases). The CDR3 contains 13 residues. V dropped 4 bases and J dropped 4 bases, with 10 bases sitting between them. The germline V gene encodes CDR1 MRHNA and CDR2 SNTAGT. The CDR3 sequence: CASSAGVGYGYTF. Written as DNA, the CDR3 is TGTGCCAGCAGTGCAGGGGTGGGCTATGGCTACACCTTC.

The rearrangement joins TRBV30 to TRBJ2-4, with D tentatively TRBD1 (5 bases). Trimming stripped 7 bases from V and 0 bases from J, with 13 bases between. The germline V gene encodes CDR1 GTSNPN and CDR2 SVGIG (reference sequence). The length of the CDR3 is 14 residues. CDR3 sequence: CALTVRLAKNIQYF. The CDR3 DNA is TGTGCCTTGACAGTCCGACTAGCCAAAAACATTCAGTACTTC.

V usage is TRBV19 and J usage is TRBJ1-1; weak D call: TRBD1 (5 bases). Trimming removed 11 bases at V and 1 base at J, with 17 bases between. The germline gives CDR1 LNHDA, CDR2 SQIVND (reference sequence). The CDR3 is 14 residues long. The CDR3 DNA is TGTGCCTGTACTCAAGGGGTGGCGAACACTGAAGCTTTCTTT. It encodes CACTQGVANTEAFF.